This is a list of T cell receptor beta chains from one sample in a study of control samples from healthy donors and cancer patients. Here immunoSEQ multiplex PCR was the method, and the copy in TCRdb shows in-frame clones only, minus some. The data show about 150,000 clones, with around 90% seen just once and more than 3% held by the top ten. What was sequenced was blood. The receptors were gathered from a man aged 25-40 years in good health. Both conserved end residues are part of each CDR3. A D gene is named only where the DNA matches it firmly. The listing skips clone size in some rows; elsewhere it reads once, few, many or a size class.

D	size	V	J	CDR3	DNA
NA	few	TRBV7-9	TRBJ1-2	CASSSTATNYGYTF	TGTGCCAGCAGCTCAACGGCGACTAACTATGGCTACACCTTC
TRBD1	NA	TRBV28	TRBJ2-6	CASSLLRDSLLEANVLTF	TGTGCCAGCAGCCTCCTCCGGGACAGCCTTCTAGAGGCCAACGTCCTGACTTTC
TRBD1	NA	TRBV11-2	TRBJ1-2	CASRPPGTGGNYGYTF	TGTGCCAGCAGGCCCCCAGGGACAGGGGGCAACTATGGCTACACCTTC
NA	NA	TRBV5-8	TRBJ2-4	CASSLYGTSAKNIQYF	TGTGCCAGCAGCTTGTACGGGACATCCGCCAAAAACATTCAGTACTTC
NA	NA	TRBV9	TRBJ1-3	CASSVGGSGNSGNTIYF	TGTGCCAGCAGCGTAGGAGGATCTGGGAACTCTGGAAACACCATATATTTT
NA	NA	TRBV5-1	TRBJ2-7	CASSLAIATSSYEQYF	TGCGCCAGCAGCTTGGCGATAGCTACTAGCTCCTACGAGCAGTACTTC
NA	NA	TRBV10-3	TRBJ1-2	CAISEGDAYGYTF	TGTGCCATCAGTGAGGGTGACGCTTATGGCTACACCTTC
NA	NA	TRBV19	TRBJ1-4	CASSTRGGGLFF	TGTGCCAGTAGTACCCGAGGGGGAGGACTGTTTTTT
NA	NA	TRBV19	TRBJ1-1	CASSIRGAIEAFF	TGTGCCAGTAGTATAAGAGGGGCGATTGAGGCTTTCTTT
TRBD1	once	TRBV30	TRBJ1-2	CAWSAGTGPLSYGYTF	TGTGCCTGGAGTGCCGGGACAGGGCCACTTTCCTATGGCTACACCTTC
NA	once	TRBV3-1/TRBV3-2	TRBJ1-3	CASSQGPTPGNTIYF	TGTGCCAGCAGCCAAGGTCCTACCCCCGGAAACACCATATATTTT
NA	once	TRBV5-6	TRBJ1-5	CASSRRLLSNQPQHF	TGTGCCAGCAGCCGACGGTTGTTGTCCAATCAGCCCCAGCATTTT
NA	NA	TRBV10-3	TRBJ1-2	CAISESQGYGYTF	TGTGCCATCAGTGAGAGTCAGGGATATGGCTACACCTTC
TRBD2	few	TRBV5-5	TRBJ2-4	CASSPISSGGVGKNIQYF	TGTGCCAGCAGCCCTATTTCTAGCGGGGGGGTAGGCAAAAACATTCAGTACTTC
TRBD1	once	TRBV10-2	TRBJ1-2	CASSGGTGGFGSYGYTF	TGCGCCAGCAGTGGTGGGACAGGGGGATTCGGGTCCTATGGCTACACCTTC
NA	NA	TRBV7-9	TRBJ1-5	CASSLSSNGGSRQPQHF	TGTGCCAGCAGCTTAAGTAGTAACGGAGGGTCGAGGCAGCCCCAGCATTTT
NA	NA	TRBV19	TRBJ2-2	CASVSPNTGELFF	TGTGCCAGTGTAAGCCCGAACACCGGGGAGCTGTTTTTT
NA	NA	TRBV9	TRBJ1-1	CASSLIRGNTEAFF	TGTGCCAGCAGCCTAATTAGGGGGAACACTGAAGCTTTCTTT
NA	NA	TRBV18	TRBJ1-4	CASSPTGLPREKLFF	TGTGCCAGCTCACCGACGGGCCTACCGCGGGAAAAACTGTTTTTT
NA	NA	TRBV9	TRBJ1-2	CASSGSGGGYTNYGYTF	TGTGCCAGCAGCGGATCGGGCGGGGGCTATACAAACTATGGCTACACCTTC
TRBD1	NA	TRBV5-1	TRBJ1-2	CASSRDSTYGYTF	TGCGCCAGCAGCCGGGACAGTACCTATGGCTACACCTTC
TRBD1	NA	TRBV5-6	TRBJ1-1	CASSFGGTGRAFF	TGTGCCAGCAGCTTCGGAGGGACAGGGCGAGCTTTCTTT
NA	NA	TRBV29-1	TRBJ1-1	CSVANRVNTEAFF	TGCAGCGTTGCAAACAGGGTGAACACTGAAGCTTTCTTT
TRBD2	NA	TRBV10-3	TRBJ2-1	CATRASGGPNEQFF	TGTGCCACTAGGGCCAGCGGGGGGCCTAATGAGCAGTTCTTC